The subject of this entry is one TCR beta chain. The antigen is unknown. Generated by immunoSEQ multiplex PCR, the TCRdb table keeps only in-frame clones and is missing some. The sample shows 75,000 to 100,000 clones, approximately 89% of them seen only once. Trimming shortened V by 0 bases and J by 3 bases, and 20 bases separated the two germline ends. The CDR3 has 18 residues. In germline, CDR1 is SGHTA, CDR2 FQGNSA. This specimen belongs to a study of identifying expanded T cells in peripheral blood. Study-level points and caveats: Over about two and four weeks, about 16 and 19 clones changed, versus around 1.3 between replicates. Variance in clone template counts between roughly two-week samples significantly increased with total template count across all healthy donors.

During the collection period, no donor immune events like infections were recorded. The TCR was taken from a person aged 18-70 years in good health. The sequencing sample was made of blood. The chain joins TRBV7-2 to TRBJ2-5; D is possibly TRBD2 (5 bases). The CDR3 region is CASSLAYRTRIAEETQYF. CDR3 coding DNA: TGTGCCAGCAGCTTAGCGTACAGAACTAGAATCGCGGAAGAGACCCAGTACTTC.